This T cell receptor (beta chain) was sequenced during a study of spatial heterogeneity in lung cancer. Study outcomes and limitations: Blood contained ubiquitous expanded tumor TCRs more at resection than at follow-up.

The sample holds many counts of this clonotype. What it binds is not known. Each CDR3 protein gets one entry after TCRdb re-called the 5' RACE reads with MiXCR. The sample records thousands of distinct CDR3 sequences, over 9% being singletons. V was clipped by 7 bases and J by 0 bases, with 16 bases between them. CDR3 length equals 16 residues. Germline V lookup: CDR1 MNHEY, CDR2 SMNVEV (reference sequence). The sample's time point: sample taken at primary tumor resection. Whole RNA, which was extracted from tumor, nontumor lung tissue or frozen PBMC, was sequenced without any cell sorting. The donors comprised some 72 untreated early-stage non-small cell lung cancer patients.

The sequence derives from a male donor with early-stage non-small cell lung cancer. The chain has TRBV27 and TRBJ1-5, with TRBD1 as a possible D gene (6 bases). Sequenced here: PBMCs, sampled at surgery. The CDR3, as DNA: TGTGCCAGCACAACGATTGGGACAAGTAGCAATCAGCCCCAGCATTTT. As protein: CASTTIGTSSNQPQHF.